Below, one T cell receptor (beta chain) is given with its context. As yet, its antigen is unknown. These data are taken from a study of cytomegalovirus exposure and HLA in healthy donors. Study-wide results and limits: Rarity characterized most TCR sequences, yet some public TCRs appeared in many donors. The authors enumerated over 150 TCR beta chains as linked to cytomegalovirus. A few chains linked to CMV were shown in vitro to be specific for CMV antigens.

Profiled with immunoSEQ multiplex PCR; TCRdb holds only in-frame clones, not every one. There are about 200,000 clones in the sample; about nine tenths occur only once, and 2% lies in the top ten. Germline CDR1 reads LGHNT; CDR2 reads FRNRAP. CDR3 length: 19 residues. V was clipped by 0 bases and J by 3 bases; unmatched bases: 10. The sequence came from a woman aged 18-35 years in good health and CMV-seropositive. Sequencing was performed on PBMCs. The chain combines TRBV12-5 with TRBJ2-6; 8 bases fit TRBD1. DNA of the CDR3: TGTGCTAGTGGTTTGGTACTTCAGGGGGCTTATTATGGGGCCAACGTCCTGACTTTC. Protein sequence: CASGLVLQGAYYGANVLTF.